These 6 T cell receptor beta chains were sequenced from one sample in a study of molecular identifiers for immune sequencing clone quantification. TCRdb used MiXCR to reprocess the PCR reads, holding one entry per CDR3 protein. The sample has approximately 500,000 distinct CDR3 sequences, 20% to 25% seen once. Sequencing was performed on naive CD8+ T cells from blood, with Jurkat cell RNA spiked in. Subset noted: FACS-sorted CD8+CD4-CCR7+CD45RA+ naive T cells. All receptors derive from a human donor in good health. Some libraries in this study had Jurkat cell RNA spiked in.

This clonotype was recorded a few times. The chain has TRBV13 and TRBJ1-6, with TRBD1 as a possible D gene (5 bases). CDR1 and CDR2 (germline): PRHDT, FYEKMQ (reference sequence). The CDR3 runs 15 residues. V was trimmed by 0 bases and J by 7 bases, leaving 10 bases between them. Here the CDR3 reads CASSLGVGENSPLHF. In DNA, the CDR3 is TGTGCCAGCAGCTTAGGAGTAGGGGAGAATTCACCCCTCCACTTT.

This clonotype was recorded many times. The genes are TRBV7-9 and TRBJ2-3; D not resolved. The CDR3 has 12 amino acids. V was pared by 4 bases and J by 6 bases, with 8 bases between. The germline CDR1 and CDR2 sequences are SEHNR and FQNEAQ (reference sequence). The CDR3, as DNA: TGTGCCAGCAGCTCTCTAGTGGATACGCAGTATTTT. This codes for CASSSLVDTQYF.

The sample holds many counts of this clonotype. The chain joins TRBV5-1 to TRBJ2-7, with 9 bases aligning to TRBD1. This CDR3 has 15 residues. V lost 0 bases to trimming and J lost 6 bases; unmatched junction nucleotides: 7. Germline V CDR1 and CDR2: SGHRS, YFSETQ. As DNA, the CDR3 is TGCGCCAGCAGCTTGGAACCGGGACAGGGAGGCGAGCAGTACTTC. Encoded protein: CASSLEPGQGGEQYF.

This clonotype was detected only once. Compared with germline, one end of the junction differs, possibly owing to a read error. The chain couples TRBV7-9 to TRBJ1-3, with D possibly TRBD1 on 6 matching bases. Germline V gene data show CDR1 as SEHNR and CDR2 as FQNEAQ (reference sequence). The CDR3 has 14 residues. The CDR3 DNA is TGTGCCAGCAGCCCAAGGACGGTGGGGGACACCATATGTTTT. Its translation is CASSPRTVGDTICF.

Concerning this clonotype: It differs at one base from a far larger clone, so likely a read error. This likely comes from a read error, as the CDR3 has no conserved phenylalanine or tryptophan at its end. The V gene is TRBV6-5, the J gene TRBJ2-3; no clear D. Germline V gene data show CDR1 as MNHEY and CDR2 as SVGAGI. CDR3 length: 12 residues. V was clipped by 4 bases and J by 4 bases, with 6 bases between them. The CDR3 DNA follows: TGTGCCAGCAGTTCGTTAGCAGATACGCAGTATTCT. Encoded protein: CASSSLADTQYS.

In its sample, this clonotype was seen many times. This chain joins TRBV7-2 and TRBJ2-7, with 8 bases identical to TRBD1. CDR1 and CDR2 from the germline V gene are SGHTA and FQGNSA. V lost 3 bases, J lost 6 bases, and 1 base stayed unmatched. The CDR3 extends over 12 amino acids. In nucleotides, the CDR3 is TGTGCCAGCAGCTTGACAGGGGTCGAGCAGTACTTC. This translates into CASSLTGVEQYF. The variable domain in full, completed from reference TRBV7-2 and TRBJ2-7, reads GAGVSQSPSNKVTEKGKDVELRCDPISGHTALYWYRQSLGQGLEFLIYFQGNSAPDKSGLPSDRFSAERTGGSVSTLTIQRTQQEDSAVYLCASSLTGVEQYFGPGTRLTVT.